Following are 16 T cell receptor beta chains from one sample sequenced in a study of CD8+ T cells in alopecia areata. RNA, once extracted, was reverse transcribed into cDNA for use as the sequencing template. Only in-frame clones appear in the TCRdb table, and some are missing; sequencing was by immunoSEQ multiplex PCR. The data hold about 120,000 clones, with 61% observed a single time. The treatment here: oral pan-JAK inhibitor, 5-10 mg twice daily. The sample was CD4+ T cells sorted from blood, taken at week 4, from a patient treated with tofacitinib. The receptors shown here come from a human donor with alopecia areata.

The chain joins TRBV19 to TRBJ1-2; 7 bases fit TRBD1. The trim removed 1 base at V and 4 bases at J, leaving 3 bases unmatched. Germline CDR1 and CDR2: LNHDA and SQIVND (reference sequence). The CDR3 spans 14 residues. Here the CDR3 DNA reads TGTGCCAGTAGTATAGCTAGGACAGGCTATGGCTACACCTTC. Its protein product is CASSIARTGYGYTF.

There are many counts of this clone. This rearrangement joins TRBV19 to TRBJ1-2, with D unclear. Deletions cut 11 bases from V and 5 bases from J, with 15 bases between. The CDR3 extends over 12 amino acids. Germline V CDR1 and CDR2: LNHDA, SQIVND (reference sequence). CDR3 loop: CAVGDRGYGYTF. CDR3 in DNA: TGTGCCGTAGGAGACCGAGGATATGGCTACACCTTC.

CDR3 protein: CSVEDRRGLYGYTF. The CDR3 bases are TGCAGCGTTGAAGATCGTCGGGGTCTCTATGGCTACACCTTC. This sequence joins TRBV29-1 and TRBJ1-2, with D hard to call. Per germline, CDR1 SQVTM and CDR2 ANQGSEA. Trimming took 0 bases from V and 4 from J, leaving 12 bases between them. The length of the CDR3 is 14 residues.

The chain recombines TRBV4-2 with TRBJ1-1; maybe TRBD1 (5 bases). The V gene's germline CDR1 is LGHNA and CDR2 YNFKEQ. Trimming took 2 bases from V and 1 from J, leaving 14 bases between them. This CDR3 region has 16 residues. The CDR3 DNA is TGTGCCAGCAGCCAACCCGGCGGGGACTGGAACACTGAAGCTTTCTTT. Encoded protein: CASSQPGGDWNTEAFF.

The CDR3 reads CAWSVLDTYNEQFF. CDR3 nucleotides: TGTGCCTGGAGTGTGTTGGACACGTACAATGAGCAGTTCTTC. This chain uses TRBV30 with TRBJ2-1, with D tentatively TRBD1 (5 bases). The CDR3 consists of 14 residues. The germline gives CDR1 GTSNPN, CDR2 SVGIG (reference sequence). V gave up 0 bases and J gave up 4 bases, with 10 bases separating them.

CDR3: CASSLGSGSSETQYF. In DNA, the CDR3 is TGTGCCAGCAGCTTGGGTAGCGGGAGTAGTGAGACCCAGTACTTC. This chain connects TRBV5-4 to TRBJ2-5, with 9 bases that match TRBD2. V trimming: 0 bases; J trimming: 5 bases; junction bases outside the gene matches: 5. Germline V gene sequence: CDR1 SGHNT, CDR2 YYREEE (reference sequence). The CDR3 length is 15 residues.

V and J are TRBV4-3 and TRBJ2-7, with no clear D. From germline, CDR1 is LGHNA and CDR2 YSLEER. This CDR3 contains 13 residues. V was shortened by 1 base and J by 4 bases, with 8 bases between the two germline ends. CDR3 in DNA: TGCGCCAGCAGCCAAGTCCCGGAGTACGAGCAGTACTTC. Translation gives CASSQVPEYEQYF.

The V gene is TRBV7-2, the J gene TRBJ2-2; 14 positions agree with TRBD2. The CDR3 length is 16 residues. The V gene's germline CDR1 is SGHTA and CDR2 FQGNSA. The V and J ends lost 4 bases and 7 bases, in that order; junction bases with no gene match: 5. In DNA form, the CDR3 reads TGTGCCAGCAGCTCGGGACTAGCGGGAGTTGGCGGGGAGCTGTTTTTT. This codes for CASSSGLAGVGGELFF.

V usage is TRBV30 and J usage is TRBJ1-2, with TRBD1 matching over 7 bases. The ends lost 3 bases at V and 7 bases at J; junction bases unmatched: 8. CDR1 GTSNPN and CDR2 SVGIG come from the germline V gene (reference sequence). This CDR3 is built from 13 residues. The CDR3 bases are TGTGCCTGGAGGGCGACAGGGCTAGGTGGCTACACCTTC. This gives the protein CAWRATGLGGYTF.

About this clone itself: Other DNA sequences in this sample translate to the same CDR3. The chain joins TRBV18 to TRBJ2-3; D unclear. CDR3 length: 13 residues. CDR1 and CDR2 (germline): KGHSH, LQKENI. V lost 2 bases to trimming and J lost 0 bases, with 3 bases between them. The CDR3 protein is CASSPASTDTQYF. The CDR3 nucleotides read TGTGCCAGCTCACCAGCTAGCACAGATACGCAGTATTTT.

V gene TRBV5-6 combines with J gene TRBJ2-7; tentatively, D is TRBD2 (6 bases). V was pared by 2 bases and J by 4 bases, with 13 bases between. The CDR3 loop spans 14 amino acids. The germline CDR1 and CDR2 sequences are SGHDT and YYEEEE. CDR3 DNA: TGTGCCAGCAGCTTTCGGAGGGTGAGTTACGAGCAGTACTTC. It translates to CASSFRRVSYEQYF.

The chain recombines TRBV30 with TRBJ1-2, with D hard to call. This CDR3 comprises 13 residues. From germline, CDR1 is GTSNPN and CDR2 SVGIG (reference sequence). Trimming cost V 1 base and J 4 bases, with 10 bases left between them. The DNA of the CDR3 is TGTGCCTGGAGTGCCACGGAGTTCTATGGCTACACCTTC. Amino acids: CAWSATEFYGYTF.

The chain combines TRBV7-2 with TRBJ2-3; D is tentatively TRBD1 or TRBD2 (7 bases each). This CDR3 is 16 amino acids long. CDR1 is SGHTA and CDR2 is FQGNSA in the germline V gene. The germline V and J ends were trimmed by 5 bases and 0 bases, with 15 bases remaining between them. The CDR3 DNA is TGTGCCAGCAGCCCCGGGCAGGGGGGGAGCACAGATACGCAGTATTTT. This gives the protein CASSPGQGGSTDTQYF. The whole variable domain, remainder taken from reference TRBV7-2 and TRBJ2-3, is GAGVSQSPSNKVTEKGKDVELRCDPISGHTALYWYRQSLGQGLEFLIYFQGNSAPDKSGLPSDRFSAERTGGSVSTLTIQRTQQEDSAVYLCASSPGQGGSTDTQYFGPGTRLTVL.

The rearrangement joins TRBV6-5 to TRBJ1-1; D may be TRBD1 (6 bases). The germline gives CDR1 MNHEY, CDR2 SVGAGI. Trimming removed 7 bases from V and 1 base from J, with 16 bases in between. The CDR3 sequence is 15 residues long. In DNA, the CDR3 is TGTGCCAGCACCTTAACCGGGACATCGAACACTGAAGCTTTCTTT. This encodes CASTLTGTSNTEAFF.

This clone was recorded only once. The rearrangement joins TRBV5-4 to TRBJ2-5, with TRBD1 matching over 7 bases. V dropped 1 base and J dropped 2; count of bases not matched to a gene: 2. CDR1 is SGHNT and CDR2 is YYREEE in the germline V gene (reference sequence). The length of the CDR3 is 14 residues. In DNA form, the CDR3 reads TGTGCCAGCAGCTTGAAGGGGGCTCAAGAGACCCAGTACTTC. It yields the protein CASSLKGAQETQYF.

The chain employs TRBV30 and TRBJ2-1; D ambiguous. This CDR3 has 10 residues. The germline CDR1 and CDR2 sequences are GTSNPN and SVGIG (reference sequence). V shed 1 base and J shed 8 bases, with 3 bases lying between them. CDR3 bases: TGTGCCTGGAGTGAGGATGAGCAGTTCTTC. It specifies CAWSEDEQFF. Based on the CDR3 plus reference TRBV30 and TRBJ2-1, the full variable domain is SQTIHQWPATLVQPVGSPLSLECTVEGTSNPNLYWYRQAAGRGLQLLFYSVGIGQISSEVPQNLSASRPQDRQFILSSKKLLLSDSGFYLCAWSEDEQFFGPGTRLTVL.